Below, 26 T cell receptor beta chains from the same sample are listed, as sequenced in a study of shared clonotypes between healthy human individuals. Cells designated naive CD8 were CD45RO-negative and were positively selected for CCR7, with terminally differentiated effector memory CD45RA+ cells excluded. Repertoires were generated with immunoSEQ multiplex PCR, while TCRdb's copy carries only in-frame clones and drops some. The sample has over 750,000 clones, around 96% seen once. Sequencing was carried out using naive CD8+ T cells sorted from blood. Source of these receptors: a man aged 25 to 40 in good health.

This sequence joins TRBV4-1 and TRBJ2-1; 7 nucleotides line up with TRBD1. The germline V gene encodes CDR1 MGHRA and CDR2 YSYEKL. The CDR3 runs 17 residues. Trimming at V came to 5 bases and at J to 6 bases, leaving 16 bases not matched to a gene. The DNA for the CDR3 is TGCGCCAGCAGCTCAAGAGAAAGGGGGCTTCCCATCAATGAGCAGTTCTTC. It encodes CASSSRERGLPINEQFF.

Turning to this clone: Other DNA sequences within the sample encode an identical CDR3. The rearrangement links TRBV9 to TRBJ2-1; perhaps D is TRBD1 or TRBD2 (5 bases each). The CDR3 length is 14 residues. Looked up from germline, CDR1 is SGDLS and CDR2 is YYNGEE. Trimming cost V 4 bases and J 0 bases, with 8 bases left between them. The CDR3, as DNA: TGTGCCAGCAGCCCCGGGACCTCCTACAATGAGCAGTTCTTC. It specifies CASSPGTSYNEQFF.

The V and J genes are TRBV7-9 and TRBJ2-7; no reliable D call. The germline CDR1 and CDR2 sequences are SEHNR and FQNEAQ (reference sequence). The V gene lost 3 bases and the J gene lost 3 bases, with 9 bases spanning the gap. This CDR3 is 13 amino acids long. The CDR3 here is CASSFARNYEQYF. The CDR3, as DNA: TGTGCCAGCAGCTTTGCCAGGAACTACGAGCAGTACTTC.

The chain has TRBV6-1 and TRBJ2-7, with TRBD1 identical over 8 bases. Per germline, CDR1 MNHNS and CDR2 SASEGT. V lost 4 bases and J lost 4; bases outside the gene matches: 15. The CDR3 has 17 amino acids. The CDR3 nucleotides read TGTGCCAGCAGTGCCCGAACAGGGGGAACGGGAATGTACGAGCAGTACTTC. The encoded protein is CASSARTGGTGMYEQYF.

The J gene is TRBJ1-4, the V gene TRBV30; D gene ambiguous. This CDR3 has 15 residues. Deletions cut 7 bases from V and 6 bases from J, with 21 bases between. The germline V gene encodes CDR1 GTSNPN and CDR2 SVGIG (reference sequence). The DNA for the CDR3 is TGTGCCTTGAACCCCATTCCGCCCGCGGATGAAAAACTGTTTTTT. Protein: CALNPIPPADEKLFF.

The rearrangement joins TRBV10-3 to TRBJ2-5, with TRBD2 matching over 7 bases. V shed 3 bases, J shed 5 bases, and the junction held 12 bases outside the gene matches. CDR1 and CDR2 from the germline V gene are ENHRY and SYGVKD. The CDR3 length is 16 residues. The CDR3 DNA follows: TGTGCCATCAGTGACCTACGGCGGGAGAAAGGGGAGACCCAGTACTTC. It codes for CAISDLRREKGETQYF.

The rearrangement uses TRBV19 and TRBJ1-2, with 12 bases aligning to TRBD1. The germline V gene encodes CDR1 LNHDA and CDR2 SQIVND (reference sequence). V lost 6 bases to trimming and J lost 7 bases; unmatched junction nucleotides: 6. The CDR3 has 14 amino acids. The CDR3 sequence is CASSPGTGGFGYTF. CDR3 coding DNA: TGTGCCAGTAGCCCCGGGACAGGGGGCTTTGGCTACACCTTC.

This rearrangement joins TRBV5-6 to TRBJ1-2; D possibly corresponds to TRBD1 (5 bases). V lost 4 bases, J lost 8 bases, and 12 bases lay in between. Germline CDR1 reads SGHDT; CDR2 reads YYEEEE. The CDR3 spans 12 residues. CDR3 region: CASSARDPGYTF. In nucleotides, the CDR3 is TGTGCCAGCAGCGCCCGGGACCCGGGCTACACCTTC.

The chain recombines TRBV7-9 with TRBJ2-7; no firm D call. Between the trimmed V and J ends, which lost 2 bases and 0 bases, there was a span of 11 bases. This CDR3 has 15 residues. Germline V gives CDR1 SEHNR, CDR2 FQNEAQ (reference sequence). The CDR3 DNA reads TGTGCCAGCAGCTTATACGGCCTCAGCTCCTACGAGCAGTACTTC. Its translation is CASSLYGLSSYEQYF.

The rearrangement links TRBV6-5 to TRBJ2-3, with a tentative D call TRBD1 (5 bases). Deletions cut 2 bases from V and 3 bases from J, with 6 bases between. Germline CDR1 and CDR2: MNHEY and SVGAGI. This CDR3 contains 13 residues. The CDR3: CASSYKGTDTQYF. CDR3 nucleotides: TGTGCCAGCAGTTACAAGGGGACAGATACGCAGTATTTT.

This sequence joins TRBV27 and TRBJ2-7; D perhaps matches TRBD2 (5 bases). With 10 bases removed from V and 6 bases from J, the gap between germline ends came to 13 bases. The CDR3 has 11 amino acids. In germline, CDR1 is MNHEY, CDR2 SMNVEV (reference sequence). The CDR3 nucleotides read TGTGCCATAATCGGGAAGGCCGAGCAGTACTTC. This codes for CAIIGKAEQYF.

The chain has TRBV29-1 and TRBJ2-2; the D gene could be TRBD1 or TRBD2 (5 bases each). The CDR3 is made up of 12 amino acids. Germline V gene data show CDR1 as SQVTM and CDR2 as ANQGSEA. V was clipped by 6 bases and J by 5 bases, with 10 bases between them. CDR3 nucleotide sequence: TGCAGCGTCTTTTGGGGGACCGGGGAGCTGTTTTTT. Translation gives CSVFWGTGELFF.

The chain couples TRBV9 to TRBJ1-4, with 8 bases matching TRBD1. This CDR3 is 15 amino acids long. V dropped 3 bases and J dropped 7; count of bases not matched to a gene: 8. Germline V CDR1 and CDR2: SGDLS, YYNGEE. The CDR3: CASSAAWTGSEKLFF. The CDR3 bases are TGTGCCAGCAGCGCAGCGTGGACAGGGAGTGAAAAACTGTTTTTT.

This chain joins TRBV6-1 and TRBJ1-1, with 7 bases identical to TRBD1. The CDR3 loop spans 17 amino acids. The trim removed 2 bases at V and 0 bases at J, leaving 9 bases unmatched. Per germline, CDR1 MNHNS and CDR2 SASEGT. The CDR3 bases are TGTGCCAGCAGTGAATTTCCGACAGGGCTTCTGAACACTGAAGCTTTCTTT. This translates into CASSEFPTGLLNTEAFF.

A remark on this clone: The same CDR3 is also encoded by other DNA sequences in this sample. The chain joins TRBV7-6 to TRBJ2-7; D remains unclear. The CDR3 runs to 13 residues. From germline, CDR1 is SGHVS and CDR2 FNYEAQ. V shed 6 bases and J shed 0 bases, with 9 bases lying between them. In DNA, the CDR3 is TGTGCCAGCAGGGCCGAGAGCTCCTACGAGCAGTACTTC. Amino acids: CASRAESSYEQYF.

V is TRBV5-6 and J is TRBJ2-2; TRBD1 might be the D (6 bases). V was shortened by 3 bases and J by 5 bases, with 11 bases between the two germline ends. This CDR3 spans 14 amino acids. CDR1 and CDR2 (germline): SGHDT, YYEEEE. The CDR3 region has the DNA TGTGCCAGCAGCTCCGATACAGGGACCGGGGAGCTGTTTTTT. Translation: CASSSDTGTGELFF.

The chain combines TRBV27 with TRBJ2-5, with no clear D. Between the trimmed V and J ends, which lost 3 bases and 2 bases, there was a span of 13 bases. The CDR3 consists of 15 residues. Germline V lookup: CDR1 MNHEY, CDR2 SMNVEV (reference sequence). The CDR3 DNA sequence: TGTGCCAGCAGTTTGTTTTACCCAAGTCAAGAGACCCAGTACTTC. Protein: CASSLFYPSQETQYF.

The V call is TRBV9, the J call TRBJ2-1; D gene uncertain. V was trimmed by 4 bases and J by 6 bases, leaving 5 bases between them. Germline V CDR1 and CDR2: SGDLS, YYNGEE. CDR3 length equals 11 residues. The CDR3 sequence: CASSYSNEQFF. CDR3 coding DNA: TGTGCCAGCAGCTATAGCAATGAGCAGTTCTTC.

CDR3 in DNA: TGCAGCGTTCGGGGACTAGAGTTCGCAGATACGCAGTATTTT. It is translated as CSVRGLEFADTQYF. The rearrangement joins TRBV29-1 to TRBJ2-3; 8 nucleotides agree with TRBD2. V shed 5 bases, J shed 4 bases, and the junction held 8 bases outside the gene matches. In germline, CDR1 is SQVTM, CDR2 ANQGSEA. The CDR3 runs 14 residues.

The chain combines TRBV2 with TRBJ2-7; D possibly corresponds to TRBD1 (6 bases). The CDR3 contains 11 residues. Germline V gives CDR1 SNHLY, CDR2 FYNNEI. Deletions cut 6 bases from V and 9 bases from J, with 12 bases between. CDR3 sequence reads: CASRGHRGQYF. The DNA of the CDR3 is TGTGCCAGCAGGGGACACCGGGGGCAGTACTTC.

This clone was recorded only once. J is TRBJ1-1 and V is TRBV7-9; D remains unclear. Germline values: CDR1 SEHNR, CDR2 FQNEAQ (reference sequence). With 5 bases removed from V and 7 bases from J, the gap between germline ends came to 14 bases. The CDR3 is 13 residues long. CDR3 protein: CASSPPDGVEAFF. The CDR3 DNA sequence: TGTGCCAGCAGCCCTCCGGATGGGGTTGAAGCTTTCTTT.

In regard to this clone: This clone may be a read error of a much larger clone one base away. CDR3 nucleotide sequence: TGTGCCAGCAGTGACACCTCTGGGGCCAACGTCCTGACTTTC. This translates into CASSDTSGANVLTF. The rearrangement uses TRBV25-1 and TRBJ2-6; no clear D gene. Trimming stripped 3 bases from V and 0 bases from J, with 3 bases between. Germline V gene data show CDR1 as MGHDK and CDR2 as SYGVNS. The CDR3 sequence is 14 residues long.

V usage is TRBV10-3 and J usage is TRBJ1-1, with D unresolved. The CDR3 covers 13 residues. The germline V gene encodes CDR1 ENHRY and CDR2 SYGVKD. Trimming stripped 11 bases from V and 5 bases from J, with 18 bases between. The CDR3 DNA follows: TGTGCCGGGTCTTTAGAGGGAAGGACTGAAGCTTTCTTT. Protein sequence: CAGSLEGRTEAFF.

The chain joins TRBV7-6 to TRBJ2-7; possibly TRBD1 or TRBD2 for D (5 bases each). This CDR3 has 13 residues. Germline loops: CDR1 SGHVS, CDR2 FNYEAQ. The V end lost 6 bases, the J end lost 3 bases, and 12 bases lay between the germline ends. For the CDR3, the DNA is TGTGCCAGCAGTACCGGGGCTCACTACGAGCAGTACTTC. It encodes CASSTGAHYEQYF.

This clone came up once. The genes are TRBV7-9 and TRBJ2-7; TRBD1 might be the D (7 bases). The V and J ends lost 5 bases and 3 bases respectively, with 17 bases between them. CDR3 length: 15 amino acids. Germline V lookup: CDR1 SEHNR, CDR2 FQNEAQ (reference sequence). CDR3 in amino acids: CASSPPPGGLYEQYF. In nucleotides, the CDR3 is TGTGCCAGCAGCCCCCCCCCAGGGGGGCTCTACGAGCAGTACTTC. Using reference TRBV7-9 and TRBJ2-7 for the parts outside the CDR3, the full variable domain is DTGVSQNPRHKITKRGQNVTFRCDPISEHNRLYWYRQTLGQGPEFLTYFQNEAQLEKSRLLSDRFSAERPKGSFSTLEIQRTEQGDSAMYLCASSPPPGGLYEQYFGPGTRLTVT.

This chain joins TRBV28 and TRBJ1-5, with D possibly being TRBD1 (5 bases). Germline lookup yields CDR1 MDHEN and CDR2 SYDVKM. This CDR3 is 16 amino acids long. V lost 6 bases, J lost 7 bases, and 22 bases lay in between. The CDR3 DNA sequence: TGTGCCAGCAGACTCCGGGACGGCGGATTCATGCAGCCCCAGCATTTT. This translates into CASRLRDGGFMQPQHF.